One sample yielded the 8 T cell receptor beta chains listed below, sequenced in a study of T-cell reconstitution after alpha-beta-depleted transplantation in children. Unique molecular identifiers were incorporated into the prepared TCRbeta library. TCRdb re-derived calls from the PCR reads in MiXCR, one entry per CDR3 protein. This table has 500,000 to 650,000 distinct CDR3 sequences, approximately 10% appearing once. The input for sequencing was PBMCs, mostly from graft donor cells, taken 180 days after TCRalphabeta/CD19-depleted stem cell transplant. The source of these receptors is a female patient aged 2-15 years who had a stem cell transplant for aplastic anemia, so the T cells may come from the graft donor.

This clonotype appeared many times. The chain has TRBV20-1 and TRBJ2-3; D might be TRBD1 (5 bases). V was shortened by 3 bases and J by 4 bases, with 11 bases between the two germline ends. The CDR3 sequence is 13 residues long. Germline CDR1 and CDR2: DFQATT and SNEGSKA (reference sequence). DNA for the CDR3: TGCAGTGCTAGTATGGGGCGACCAGATACGCAGTATTTT. Its translation is CSASMGRPDTQYF.

This clonotype has at least ten counts. CDR3 bases: TGTGCCAGCAGTTTGATACTAGCGGGAGGCCCCGGACTGTTTTTT. Translation: CASSLILAGGPGLFF. The rearrangement joins TRBV28 to TRBJ2-2; 12 bases align to TRBD2. The CDR3 is made up of 15 amino acids. Per germline, CDR1 MDHEN and CDR2 SYDVKM. The V and J ends lost 3 bases and 14 bases, in that order; junction bases with no gene match: 10.

V and J are TRBV15 and TRBJ2-5; D not resolved. V lost 1 base, J lost 3 bases, and 9 bases lay in between. CDR3 size: 14 residues. Germline CDR1 and CDR2: LNHNV and YYDKDF (reference sequence). DNA for the CDR3: TGTGCCACCAGCAGAGCGGATGGAGAAGAGACCCAGTACTTC. The encoded protein is CATSRADGEETQYF.

This clonotype appeared a few times. The CDR3 region has the DNA TGTGCCAGCACCTTGGACAGTATCACCGGGGAGCTGTTTTTT. Translation gives CASTLDSITGELFF. The J gene is TRBJ2-2, the V gene TRBV6-1; perhaps TRBD1 as D (6 bases). This CDR3 region has 14 residues. The V and J ends lost 7 bases and 4 bases respectively, with 13 bases between them. Germline loops: CDR1 MNHNS, CDR2 SASEGT.

This clonotype was recorded many times. V and J are TRBV4-3 and TRBJ2-1; 7 bases map to TRBD1. J was trimmed by 7 bases and V by 3 bases; bases with no gene match: 12. CDR1 LGHNA and CDR2 YSLEER come from the germline V gene. The CDR3 loop spans 16 amino acids. The CDR3 nucleotides are TGCGCCAGCAGCCAGCAGGGGGTGGTTGGTTTGAATGAGCAGTTCTTC. Residues: CASSQQGVVGLNEQFF.

The CDR3 sequence is CASSYFPIFGASNYGYTF. The CDR3 DNA follows: TGTGCCAGCAGTTACTTCCCGATCTTCGGGGCTTCTAACTATGGCTACACCTTC. This chain connects TRBV12-3 or TRBV12-4 to TRBJ1-2, with D perhaps TRBD1 (5 bases). V was shortened by 4 bases and J by 0 bases, with 21 bases between the two germline ends. CDR3 size: 18 residues.

This sequence joins TRBV19 and TRBJ2-1; possible D gene TRBD2, 6 bases. Per the germline V gene, CDR1 is LNHDA and CDR2 is SQIVND (reference sequence). Deletions cut 8 bases from V and 3 bases from J, with 11 bases between. This CDR3 region has 13 residues. The CDR3 loop is CASAGTHYNEQFF. The CDR3 bases are TGTGCCAGTGCCGGGACTCACTACAATGAGCAGTTCTTC.

The chain joins TRBV12-3 or TRBV12-4 to TRBJ1-6; 10 bases agree with TRBD1. This CDR3 has 14 residues. The V segment lost 6 bases and the J segment 8 bases; nucleotides outside the gene matches: 4. CDR3 nucleotide sequence: TGTGCCAGCAGACTTGGGACAGGGGATTCACCCCTCCACTTT. Its translation is CASRLGTGDSPLHF.